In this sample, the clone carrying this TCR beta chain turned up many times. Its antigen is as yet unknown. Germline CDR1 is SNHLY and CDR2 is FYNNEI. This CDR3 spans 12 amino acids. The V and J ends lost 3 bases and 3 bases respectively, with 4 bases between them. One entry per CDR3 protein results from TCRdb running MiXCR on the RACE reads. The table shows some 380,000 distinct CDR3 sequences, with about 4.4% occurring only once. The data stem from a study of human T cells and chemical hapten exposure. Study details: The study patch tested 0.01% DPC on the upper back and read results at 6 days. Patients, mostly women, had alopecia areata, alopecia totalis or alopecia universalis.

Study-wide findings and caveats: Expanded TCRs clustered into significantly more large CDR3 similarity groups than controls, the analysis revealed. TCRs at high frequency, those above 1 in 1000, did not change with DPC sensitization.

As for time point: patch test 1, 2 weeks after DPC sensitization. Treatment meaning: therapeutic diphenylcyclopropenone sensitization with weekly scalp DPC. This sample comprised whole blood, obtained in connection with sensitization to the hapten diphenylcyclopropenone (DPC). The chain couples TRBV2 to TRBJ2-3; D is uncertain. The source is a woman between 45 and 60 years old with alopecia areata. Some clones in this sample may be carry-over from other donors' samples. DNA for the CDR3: TGTGCCAGCAGTGAGAGGACAGATACGCAGTATTTT. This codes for CASSERTDTQYF.